The subject of this entry is one T cell receptor (beta chain). Its antigen is not known. This record belongs to a study of cytomegalovirus exposure and HLA in healthy donors. General study results and limits: Presence/absence analyses supposed approximately even sequencing depth among donors. Earlier analysis looked at TCR beta V segments, and most were productive about 87% or about 30% of the time.

Germline CDR1 SGHDN, CDR2 FVKESK. The V segment lost 1 base and the J segment 2 bases; nucleotides outside the gene matches: 5. The CDR3 length is 16 residues. PCR primers comprised 60 Vbeta and 13 Jbeta primers. Measured with immunoSEQ multiplex PCR; TCRdb has only the in-frame clones, and not every one. This sample has a few hundred thousand clones, with roughly 86% found just once. This receptor was obtained from a middle-aged woman in good health and CMV-seropositive. Sequences were obtained from PBMCs. The genes are TRBV14 and TRBJ2-3; 8 bases match TRBD2. The CDR3 coding sequence is TGTGCCAGCAGCCAAGGTCGAGCGGGAGTCACAGATACGCAGTATTTT. This encodes CASSQGRAGVTDTQYF. Together with reference TRBV14 and TRBJ2-3, the CDR3 gives the full variable domain: EAGVTQFPSHSVIEKGQTVTLRCDPISGHDNLYWYRRVMGKEIKFLLHFVKESKQDESGMPNNRFLAERTGGTYSTLKVQPAELEDSGVYFCASSQGRAGVTDTQYFGPGTRLTVL.